This T cell receptor beta chain came from a study of post-analysis software for immune sequencing data. V shed 2 bases and J shed 3 bases, with 11 bases lying between them. Per the germline V gene, CDR1 is DFQATT and CDR2 is SNEGSKA (reference sequence). This CDR3 spans 13 amino acids. Study results and limitations: TRBV5-6, TRBV5-1 and TRBV20-1 belonged to a set of about five TRBV segments that were more frequent in patients than controls.

The table lists this clonotype with a few counts. Its antigen is unidentified. Prepared libraries of TCR beta cDNA carried unique molecular identifiers. TCRdb analysed the PCR reads with MiXCR anew, one entry per CDR3 protein. The sample includes fewer than 900,000 distinct CDR3 sequences, about 45% of them seen just once. The gene calls are TRBV20-1 and TRBJ2-7; D remains ambiguous. What was sequenced was blood. The source is a girl aged 5-17 years with multiple sclerosis. The CDR3 DNA reads as TGCAGTGCTAGAAACGCGAATCTCTACGAGCAGTACTTC. Amino acids: CSARNANLYEQYF.